This T cell receptor (beta chain) was captured in a study of cytomegalovirus exposure and HLA in healthy donors. This clone was observed a few times. The PCR had 60 Vbeta and 13 Jbeta primers. Measured with immunoSEQ multiplex PCR; TCRdb has only the in-frame clones, and not every one. The sample carries around 92,000 clones, over 70% recorded once. The CDR3 extends over 17 amino acids. Germline V gives CDR1 MDHEN, CDR2 SYDVKM. V shed 5 bases and J 2 bases; nucleotides not matched to a gene: 11. Sequencing was performed on PBMCs. This receptor was taken from a girl aged 2 to 9 in good health and CMV-seropositive. The rearrangement joins TRBV28 to TRBJ2-2, with TRBD2 matching over 7 bases. The CDR3 protein is CASSNIPSSGNTGELFF. The CDR3 bases are TGTGCCAGCAGTAACATACCCTCTAGCGGTAACACCGGGGAGCTGTTTTTT.